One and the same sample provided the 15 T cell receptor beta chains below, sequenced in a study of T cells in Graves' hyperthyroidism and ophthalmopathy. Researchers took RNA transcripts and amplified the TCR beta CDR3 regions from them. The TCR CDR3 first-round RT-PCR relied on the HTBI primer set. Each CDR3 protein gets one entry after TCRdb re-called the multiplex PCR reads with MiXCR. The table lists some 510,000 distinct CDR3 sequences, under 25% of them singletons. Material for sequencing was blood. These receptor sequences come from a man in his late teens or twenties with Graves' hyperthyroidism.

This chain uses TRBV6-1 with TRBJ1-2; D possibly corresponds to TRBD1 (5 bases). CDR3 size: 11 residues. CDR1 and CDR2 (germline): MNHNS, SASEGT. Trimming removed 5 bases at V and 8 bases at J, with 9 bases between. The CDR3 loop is CASSREGGYTF. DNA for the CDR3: TGTGCCAGCAGTCGGGAGGGGGGCTACACCTTC.

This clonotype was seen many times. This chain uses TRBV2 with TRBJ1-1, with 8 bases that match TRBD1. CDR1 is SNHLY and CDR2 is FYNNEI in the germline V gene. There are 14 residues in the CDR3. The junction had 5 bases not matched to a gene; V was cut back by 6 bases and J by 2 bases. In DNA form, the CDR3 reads TGTGCCAGCAGACCCGACAGGGGCAACACTGAAGCTTTCTTT. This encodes CASRPDRGNTEAFF.

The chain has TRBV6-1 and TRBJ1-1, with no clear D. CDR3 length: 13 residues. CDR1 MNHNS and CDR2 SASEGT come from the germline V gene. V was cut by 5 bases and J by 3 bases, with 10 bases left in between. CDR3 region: CASSTSADTEAFF. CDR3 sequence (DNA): TGTGCCAGCAGTACCTCCGCGGACACTGAAGCTTTCTTT.

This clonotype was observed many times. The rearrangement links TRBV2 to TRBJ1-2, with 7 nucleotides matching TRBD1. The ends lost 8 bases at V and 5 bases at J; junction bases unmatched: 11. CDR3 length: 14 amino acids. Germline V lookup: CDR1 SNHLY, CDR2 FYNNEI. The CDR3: CASRLDRSLYGYTF. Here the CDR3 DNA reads TGTGCCAGCCGGCTGGACAGGTCATTATATGGCTACACCTTC.

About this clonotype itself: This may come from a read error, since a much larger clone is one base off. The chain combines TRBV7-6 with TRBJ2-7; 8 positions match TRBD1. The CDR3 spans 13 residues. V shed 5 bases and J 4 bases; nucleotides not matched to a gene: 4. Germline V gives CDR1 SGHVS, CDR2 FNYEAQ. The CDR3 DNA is TGTGCCAGCAGCGCAGGGGGCCGGTACGAGCAGTACTTC. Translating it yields CASSAGGRYEQYF.

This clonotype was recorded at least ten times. CDR3 coding DNA: TGCAGTGCTAGAGATCGCCGGGACAGTGGCAATTCACCCCTCCACTTT. Protein sequence: CSARDRRDSGNSPLHF. The chain uses TRBV20-1 and TRBJ1-6, with TRBD1 matching over 7 bases. Germline loops: CDR1 DFQATT, CDR2 SNEGSKA (reference sequence). The CDR3 is 16 amino acids. With V trimmed by 0 bases and J by 7 bases, 9 bases remained unmatched.

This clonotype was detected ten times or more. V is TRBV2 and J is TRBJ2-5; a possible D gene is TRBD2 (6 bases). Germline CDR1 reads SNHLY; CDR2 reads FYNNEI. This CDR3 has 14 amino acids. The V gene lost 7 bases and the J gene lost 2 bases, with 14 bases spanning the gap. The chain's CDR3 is CASKLWGEQETQYF. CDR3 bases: TGTGCCAGCAAACTCTGGGGGGAGCAAGAGACCCAGTACTTC.

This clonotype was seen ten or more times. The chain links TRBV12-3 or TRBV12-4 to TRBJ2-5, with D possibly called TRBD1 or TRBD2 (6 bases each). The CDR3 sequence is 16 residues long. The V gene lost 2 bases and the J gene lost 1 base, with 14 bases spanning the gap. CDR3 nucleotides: TGTGCCAGCAGTTTAAGGTCTTGGGGGGCCCAAGAGACCCAGTACTTC. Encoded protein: CASSLRSWGAQETQYF.

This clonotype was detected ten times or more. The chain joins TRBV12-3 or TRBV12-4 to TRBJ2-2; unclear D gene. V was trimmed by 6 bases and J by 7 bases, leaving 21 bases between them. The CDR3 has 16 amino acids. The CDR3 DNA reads TGTGCCAGCAGCCGTCTCACGGCAGGATCGGGCGGGGAGCTGTTTTTT. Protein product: CASSRLTAGSGGELFF.

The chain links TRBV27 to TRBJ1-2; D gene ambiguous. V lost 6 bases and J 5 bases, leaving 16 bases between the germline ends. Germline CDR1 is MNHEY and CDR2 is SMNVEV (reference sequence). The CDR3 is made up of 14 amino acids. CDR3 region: CASRAGYPGYGYTF. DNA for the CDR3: TGTGCCAGCAGGGCCGGGTACCCGGGATATGGCTACACCTTC.

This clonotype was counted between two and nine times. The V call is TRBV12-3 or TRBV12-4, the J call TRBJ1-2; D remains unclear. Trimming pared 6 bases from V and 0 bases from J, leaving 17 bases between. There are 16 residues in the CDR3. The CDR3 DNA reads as TGTGCCAGCAGCTTCCAGCAGCAGCGGCCTAACTATGGCTACACCTTC. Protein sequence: CASSFQQQRPNYGYTF.

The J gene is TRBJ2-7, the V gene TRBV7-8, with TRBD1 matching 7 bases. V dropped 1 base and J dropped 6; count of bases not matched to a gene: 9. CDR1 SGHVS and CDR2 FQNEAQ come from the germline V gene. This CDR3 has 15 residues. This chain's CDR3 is CASSLGAGGWSEQYF. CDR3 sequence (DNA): TGTGCCAGCAGCTTAGGGGCAGGGGGATGGTCCGAGCAGTACTTC.

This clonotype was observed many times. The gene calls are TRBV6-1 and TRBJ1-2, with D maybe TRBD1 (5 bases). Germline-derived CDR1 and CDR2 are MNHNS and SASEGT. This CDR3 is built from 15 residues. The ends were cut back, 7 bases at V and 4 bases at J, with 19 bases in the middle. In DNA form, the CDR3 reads TGTGCCAGCACCCCCTCCCCGACAGTCCCCTATGGCTACACCTTC. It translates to CASTPSPTVPYGYTF.

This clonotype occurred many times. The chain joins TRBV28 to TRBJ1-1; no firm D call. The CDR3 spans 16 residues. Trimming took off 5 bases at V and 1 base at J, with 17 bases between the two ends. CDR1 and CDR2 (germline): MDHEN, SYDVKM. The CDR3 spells CASSPSSQAPNTEAFF. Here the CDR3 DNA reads TGTGCCAGCAGTCCTTCCTCTCAGGCCCCGAACACTGAAGCTTTCTTT.

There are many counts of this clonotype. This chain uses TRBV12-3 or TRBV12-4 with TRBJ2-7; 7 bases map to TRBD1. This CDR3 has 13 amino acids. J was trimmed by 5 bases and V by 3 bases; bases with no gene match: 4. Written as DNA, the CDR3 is TGTGCCAGCAGTTTTGACAGGGTCGACGAGCAGTACTTC. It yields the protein CASSFDRVDEQYF.